This TCR beta chain was found in a study of T cell responses to AZD1222 COVID-19 vaccine (dated by TCRdb to about 2021). In terms of the full investigation: TCR sequencing was performed for more than 230 trial participants, of whom approximately 200 were given two doses of AZD1222 and approximately 25 were given two doses of MenACWY control vaccine. Trial participants were enrolled by age into 18-55, 56-69 and 70-plus year subgroups, with about 150, 28 and 57 TCR-sequenced participants respectively.

The CDR3 regions of human TCRbeta chains were analyzed by immunosequencing. In the source study's methods: TCRs in the repertoires were matched against a reference library of SARS-CoV-2-specific TCRs that had been generated with the MIRA antigen-specificity platform. Breadth meant the fraction of unique TCRs that were SARS-CoV-2-associated, whereas depth meant the fraction of total T cells that were SARS-CoV-2-associated. Using the MIRA data, each spike-specific TCR was assigned both to the spike region to which the TCR was reactive and to a CD4 or CD8 class. Log10-transformed breadth and depth values were compared by one-way ANOVA with Sidak's multiple comparisons tests. The table comes from immuneACCESS by way of TCRdb, which keeps in-frame sequences with V and J called. Part of the clones is missing from these tables; in studies checked, under half for an unresolved V gene and the rest for unknown reasons. V and J calls and clone size come straight from that table; D and trimming were deduced from the DNA. Present in this sample are about 180,000 clones, around 94% of which were seen just once. The top ten clones comprise 1.6% of the sample.

As concerns this clone: Its antigen has not been determined. No base qualities exist here, and no much larger clone lies one base off it.

Broader findings and caveats from the paper: After two AZD1222 doses, spike-specific TCR breadth and depth were significantly higher than at day 0 and than in MenACWY recipients. No day 14 peak-response samples were available, so repertoires were characterized only after the peak T cell response. The whole spike protein was spanned by vaccine-associated CD4 TCRs, and dominant responses were seen in regions 160-218 and 743-854. Participants were mostly white British, with more females than males. The authors suggested clonal diversity may have been underestimated. Conclusions about previously exposed vaccinees are limited, since just a handful of AZD1222 recipients were seropositive for SARS-CoV-2 at baseline. Nearly half of unique spike-specific TCRs reportedly recognized epitopes outside regions mutated in the B.1.351 and B.1.1.7 variants. The 56-69-year group was small, and its depth increase did not reach significance, likely because of low power.

The CDR3 runs 14 amino acids, cysteine and phenylalanine included. Of the read, only the CDR3 DNA is kept; its 42 bases are in frame from base 1. A distance of 13 bases separates the germline ends of V and J, which lose 4 bases and 4 bases respectively. The CDR1 and CDR2 encoded by the germline V gene (reference sequence) are LGHDT and YNNKEL. Reading the label with the study, this specimen's time point is: about 28 days (+/-7) after the second vaccine dose. AZD1222 recipients whose second dose came at about 4 weeks and those whose second dose came at about 12 weeks were combined into one group, since spike-specific TCR depth and breadth did not differ between the two schedules. Vaccinee samples were obtained from the UK trials COV001 and COV002, which included a single-blind randomized controlled phase 2/3 trial of AZD1222 (ChAdOx1 nCoV-19) in healthy adults. Trial participant PBMC samples were collected at day 0 and day 28 after the second dose for TCRbeta chain sequencing.

This receptor was obtained from an adult who received the AZD1222 COVID-19 vaccine. This receptor chain uses TRBV3-1 (or the pseudogene TRBV3-2) and TRBJ1-2; TRBD1 might be the D gene, on 6 matching bases. Sequenced here: peripheral blood, sampled 28 days after the second AZD1222 dose. The CDR3 reads as follows: CASSRRQVSYGYTF. Here is the DNA: TGTGCCAGCAGCCGGAGACAGGTCAGCTATGGCTACACCTTC.